One and the same sample provided the 23 T cell receptor beta chains below, sequenced in a study of shared clonotypes between healthy human individuals. Measured with immunoSEQ multiplex PCR; TCRdb has only the in-frame clones, and not every one. The sample contains about 700,000 clones, about 90% of which appear only once. Naive CD8 isolation took CD45RO-negative cells positively selected for CCR7 and excluded terminally differentiated effector memory CD45RA+ cells. Sequenced input: naive CD8+ T cells sorted from blood. The origin of the receptors is a man aged 30 to 45 in good health.

J is TRBJ2-1 and V is TRBV28; TRBD2 matches at 7 bases. This CDR3 comprises 17 residues. CDR1 MDHEN and CDR2 SYDVKM come from the germline V gene. Germline trimming cut 5 bases from V and 1 base from J; bases unmatched to any gene: 11. CDR3 DNA: TGTGCCAGCAGTCCCCCTTTGCGGGAGACTTCCTACAATGAGCAGTTCTTC. This translates into CASSPPLRETSYNEQFF.

J is TRBJ2-3 and V is TRBV27; TRBD2 matches at 10 bases. Per the germline V gene, CDR1 is MNHEY and CDR2 is SMNVEV (reference sequence). The V segment lost 8 bases and the J segment 8 bases; nucleotides outside the gene matches: 16. This CDR3 is 16 amino acids long. CDR3 sequence reads: CASVRLAGELGVTQYF. The CDR3 coding sequence is TGTGCCAGCGTTCGACTAGCGGGTGAACTAGGGGTTACGCAGTATTTT.

The chain has TRBV9 and TRBJ2-7; D not resolved. This CDR3 comprises 13 residues. The germline CDR1 and CDR2 sequences are SGDLS and YYNGEE. V was shortened by 4 bases and J by 3 bases, with 11 bases between the two germline ends. The CDR3 nucleotides are TGTGCCAGCAGCTATCACCCCAGCTACGAGCAGTACTTC. Translation: CASSYHPSYEQYF.

The chain links TRBV7-2 to TRBJ2-7; no clear D. The CDR3 length is 11 residues. Germline CDR1 and CDR2: SGHTA and FQGNSA. Between the trimmed V and J ends, which lost 5 bases and 6 bases, there was a span of 8 bases. CDR3 DNA: TGTGCCAGCAGCACCCTAGGCGAGCAGTACTTC. This encodes CASSTLGEQYF.

This clone was recorded only once. This sequence joins TRBV19 and TRBJ1-2, with 7 bases matching TRBD1. Germline V gene lookup returns CDR1 LNHDA and CDR2 SQIVND (reference sequence). The CDR3 runs 15 residues. Trimming took 5 bases from V and 1 from J; bases not matched to a gene: 7. CDR3 DNA sequence: TGTGCCAGTAGTGACACAGGGGATATTAACTATGGCTACACCTTC. It is translated as CASSDTGDINYGYTF.

The rearrangement uses TRBV5-1 and TRBJ2-1, with no clear D. CDR3 length: 12 residues. The V gene lost 4 bases and the J gene lost 6 bases, with 8 bases spanning the gap. Germline V gene data show CDR1 as SGHRS and CDR2 as YFSETQ. CDR3 in amino acids: CASSPWSNEQFF. The CDR3 region has the DNA TGCGCCAGCAGCCCCTGGTCCAATGAGCAGTTCTTC.

This chain's CDR3 is CASSDLGLWEKLFF. DNA of the CDR3: TGTGCCAGCAGTGATTTGGGGCTTTGGGAAAAACTGTTTTTT. The J gene is TRBJ1-4, the V gene TRBV28; D perhaps matches TRBD1 (5 bases). The CDR3 covers 14 residues. Germline CDR1 is MDHEN and CDR2 is SYDVKM. The V and J ends lost 5 bases and 8 bases respectively, with 15 bases between them.

In this sample, this clone turned up once. The chain couples TRBV30 to TRBJ1-1; possible D gene TRBD1, 5 bases. The CDR3 consists of 16 residues. Trimming left V 2 bases short and J 0 bases short, with 16 bases between. Germline V gives CDR1 GTSNPN, CDR2 SVGIG (reference sequence). CDR3 DNA: TGTGCCTGGAGTTCCGGGGGATCCGGAATGAACACTGAAGCTTTCTTT. This translates into CAWSSGGSGMNTEAFF.

The V and J genes are TRBV29-1 and TRBJ1-2, with D possibly being TRBD1 (5 bases). Germline V CDR1 and CDR2: SQVTM, ANQGSEA. Trimming left V 3 bases short and J 4 bases short, with 9 bases between. CDR3 length: 12 residues. CDR3 in amino acids: CSVETEGYGYTF. In DNA form, the CDR3 reads TGCAGCGTTGAGACAGAGGGCTATGGCTACACCTTC.

The chain employs TRBV11-2 and TRBJ1-4; 9 bases are shared with TRBD1. Germline V gene sequence: CDR1 SGHAT, CDR2 FQNNGV. The trim removed 5 bases at V and 9 bases at J, leaving 7 bases unmatched. This CDR3 contains 14 residues. CDR3 sequence: CASSPGQGIQKLFF. The CDR3, as DNA: TGTGCCAGCAGCCCGGGACAGGGCATACAAAAACTGTTTTTT.

This sequence joins TRBV6-5 and TRBJ1-5, with D unclear. Germline assignment: CDR1 MNHEY and CDR2 SVGAGI. This CDR3 region has 15 residues. V shed 5 bases and J shed 7 bases, with 18 bases lying between them. CDR3 bases: TGTGCCAGCAGTCCCACGACCCTGGGGAGGCAGCCCCAGCATTTT. As protein: CASSPTTLGRQPQHF.

V and J are TRBV13 and TRBJ1-5; 7 bases are a match to TRBD1. Losses at the gene ends were 3 bases for V and 7 bases for J; bases not matched to a gene: 3. This CDR3 has 13 residues. Germline-derived CDR1 and CDR2 are PRHDT and FYEKMQ (reference sequence). The CDR3 nucleotides read TGTGCCAGCAGCTTCTCCAGGGGGCAGCCCCAGCATTTT. This sequence encodes CASSFSRGQPQHF.

V gene TRBV7-9 combines with J gene TRBJ2-5, with unresolved D. The CDR3 loop spans 15 amino acids. Germline values: CDR1 SEHNR, CDR2 FQNEAQ (reference sequence). Trimming pared 2 bases from V and 2 bases from J, leaving 12 bases between. CDR3 residues: CASSLRDTRQETQYF. CDR3 DNA sequence: TGTGCCAGCAGCTTACGTGATACGAGACAAGAGACCCAGTACTTC.

The chain has TRBV28 and TRBJ2-3, with D uncertain. Germline V lookup: CDR1 MDHEN, CDR2 SYDVKM. V dropped 3 bases and J dropped 1 base, with 5 bases sitting between them. CDR3 length equals 13 residues. The CDR3 sequence: CASSFRGTDTQYF. The CDR3, as DNA: TGTGCCAGCAGTTTTCGGGGCACAGATACGCAGTATTTT.

This clone was counted a single time. The chain recombines TRBV5-5 with TRBJ2-7; tentatively, D is TRBD1 or TRBD2 (5 bases each). The germline V gene encodes CDR1 SGHKS and CDR2 YYEKEE (reference sequence). The germline V and J ends were trimmed by 4 bases and 6 bases, with 11 bases remaining between them. The CDR3 runs 12 residues. CDR3 amino acids: CASSRLGTEQYF. The DNA for the CDR3 is TGTGCCAGCAGCAGGCTGGGGACCGAGCAGTACTTC.

The chain has TRBV5-4 and TRBJ1-4; 9 nucleotides line up with TRBD1. CDR1 SGHNT and CDR2 YYREEE come from the germline V gene (reference sequence). V gave up 0 bases and J gave up 5 bases; unmatched junction bases: 5. This CDR3 has 16 amino acids. The CDR3 coding sequence is TGTGCCAGCAGCTTGGCCACAGGGGGCTCGAATGAAAAACTGTTTTTT. Translated: CASSLATGGSNEKLFF.

The chain combines TRBV27 with TRBJ1-5; D not certain. The CDR3 has 13 residues. Between the trimmed V and J ends, which lost 6 bases and 2 bases, there was a span of 8 bases. The germline gives CDR1 MNHEY, CDR2 SMNVEV (reference sequence). The CDR3 DNA reads as TGTGCCAGCAGGTACAGTCGCAATCAGCCCCAGCATTTT. It translates to CASRYSRNQPQHF.

This chain joins TRBV7-8 and TRBJ2-7, with D possibly being TRBD1 (5 bases). The germline V and J ends were trimmed by 4 bases and 5 bases, with 18 bases remaining between them. This CDR3 comprises 15 residues. The germline CDR1 and CDR2 sequences are SGHVS and FQNEAQ. CDR3 bases: TGTGCCAGCAGCTCACTCTCTGGGGCGAGGAACGAGCAGTACTTC. Translated: CASSSLSGARNEQYF.

This clone has a handful of counts. The chain's CDR3 is CASSTTGLTNYGYTF. The CDR3 nucleotides read TGTGCCAGCAGTACTACAGGGCTTACTAACTATGGCTACACCTTC. This chain links TRBV7-9 with TRBJ1-2; a possible D gene is TRBD1 (6 bases). V was trimmed by 6 bases and J by 0 bases, leaving 14 bases between them. The germline V gene has CDR1 SEHNR and CDR2 FQNEAQ (reference sequence). This CDR3 is 15 amino acids long.

This clone turned up a few times. This chain joins TRBV5-4 and TRBJ2-7, with D tentatively TRBD2 (5 bases). Deletions cut 4 bases from V and 5 bases from J, with 16 bases between. The germline CDR1 and CDR2 sequences are SGHNT and YYREEE (reference sequence). The CDR3 covers 14 residues. This chain's CDR3 is CASSPRVSVDEQYF. CDR3 in DNA: TGTGCCAGCAGCCCCCGGGTTAGCGTCGACGAGCAGTACTTC.

The chain has TRBV10-3 and TRBJ2-1; D remains unclear. CDR3 length equals 15 residues. Germline loops: CDR1 ENHRY, CDR2 SYGVKD. V was cut by 3 bases and J by 3 bases, with 12 bases left in between. For the CDR3, the DNA is TGTGCCATCAGTGAAGCCGGGTCGGGCTACAATGAGCAGTTCTTC. Translating it yields CAISEAGSGYNEQFF.

This clone was counted only a few times. Other DNA sequences in this specimen translate into the identical CDR3. The chain links TRBV9 to TRBJ2-7; D call uncertain. The V gene's germline CDR1 is SGDLS and CDR2 YYNGEE. The CDR3 has 14 amino acids. The ends were cut back, 0 bases at V and 3 bases at J, with 10 bases in the middle. In DNA form, the CDR3 reads TGTGCCAGCAGCGTAGGGGATCGAAACTACGAGCAGTACTTC. It yields the protein CASSVGDRNYEQYF.

V is TRBV4-1 and J is TRBJ1-2, with 7 nucleotides matching TRBD1. The CDR3 sequence is 13 residues long. The ends lost 1 base at V and 8 bases at J; junction bases unmatched: 4. CDR1 is MGHRA, CDR2 YSYEKL, per germline. The CDR3 DNA follows: TGCGCCAGCAGCCAAGTAACAGGGGAAGGCTACACCTTC. Encoded protein: CASSQVTGEGYTF.